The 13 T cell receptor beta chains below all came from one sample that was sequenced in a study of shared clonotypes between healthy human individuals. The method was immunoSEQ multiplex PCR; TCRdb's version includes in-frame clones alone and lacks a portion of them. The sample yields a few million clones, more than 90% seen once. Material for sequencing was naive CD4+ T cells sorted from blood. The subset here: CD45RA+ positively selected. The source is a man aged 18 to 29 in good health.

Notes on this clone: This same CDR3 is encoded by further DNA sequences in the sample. CDR3 sequence reads: CAWSVRRGSGYTF. DNA for the CDR3: TGTGCCTGGAGTGTACGTCGGGGAAGTGGCTACACCTTC. The V and J genes are TRBV30 and TRBJ1-2; D is undetermined. Between the trimmed V and J ends, which lost 0 bases and 7 bases, there was a span of 12 bases. The germline V gene has CDR1 GTSNPN and CDR2 SVGIG (reference sequence). The CDR3 totals 13 residues.

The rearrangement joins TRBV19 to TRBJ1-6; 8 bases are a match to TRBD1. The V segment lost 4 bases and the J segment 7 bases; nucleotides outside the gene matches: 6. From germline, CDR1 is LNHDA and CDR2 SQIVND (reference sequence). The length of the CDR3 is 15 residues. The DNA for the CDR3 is TGTGCCAGTAGTACCCTGGACAGGGTGAATTCACCCCTCCACTTT. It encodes CASSTLDRVNSPLHF. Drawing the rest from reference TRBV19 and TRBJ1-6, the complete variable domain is DGGITQSPKYLFRKEGQNVTLSCEQNLNHDAMYWYRQDPGQGLRLIYYSQIVNDFQKGDIAEGYSVSREKKESFPLTVTSAQKNPTAFYLCASSTLDRVNSPLHFGNGTRLTVT.

CDR3 sequence (DNA): TGTGCCATCAGTGATCAGCGACAGGGGACCGGGGAGCTGTTTTTT. It codes for CAISDQRQGTGELFF. This chain links TRBV10-3 with TRBJ2-2; 8 nucleotides agree with TRBD1. The trim removed 3 bases at V and 5 bases at J, leaving 5 bases unmatched. This CDR3 contains 15 residues. Germline V lookup: CDR1 ENHRY, CDR2 SYGVKD.

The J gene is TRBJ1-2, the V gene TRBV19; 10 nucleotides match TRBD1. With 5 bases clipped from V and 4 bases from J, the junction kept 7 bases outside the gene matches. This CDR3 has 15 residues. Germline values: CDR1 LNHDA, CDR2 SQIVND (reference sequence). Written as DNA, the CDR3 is TGTGCCAGTAGTCCCTTGACAGGGGGCGGCTATGGCTACACCTTC. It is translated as CASSPLTGGGYGYTF.

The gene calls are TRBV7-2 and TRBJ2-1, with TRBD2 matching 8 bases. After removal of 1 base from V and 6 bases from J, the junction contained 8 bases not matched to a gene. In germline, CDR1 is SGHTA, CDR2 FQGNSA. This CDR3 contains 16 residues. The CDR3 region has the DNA TGTGCCAGCAGCTTAGGGAAGGGCGGGAGGACCAATGAGCAGTTCTTC. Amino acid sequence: CASSLGKGGRTNEQFF. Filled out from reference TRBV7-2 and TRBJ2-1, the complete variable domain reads GAGVSQSPSNKVTEKGKDVELRCDPISGHTALYWYRQSLGQGLEFLIYFQGNSAPDKSGLPSDRFSAERTGGSVSTLTIQRTQQEDSAVYLCASSLGKGGRTNEQFFGPGTRLTVL.

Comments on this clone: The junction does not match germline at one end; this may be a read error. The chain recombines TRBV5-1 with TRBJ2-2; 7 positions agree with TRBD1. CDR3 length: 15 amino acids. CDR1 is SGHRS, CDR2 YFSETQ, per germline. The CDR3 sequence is CASSPGQVYTRELFF. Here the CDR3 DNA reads TGCGCCAGCAGCCCCGGACAGGTCTACACCAGGGAGCTGTTTTTT.

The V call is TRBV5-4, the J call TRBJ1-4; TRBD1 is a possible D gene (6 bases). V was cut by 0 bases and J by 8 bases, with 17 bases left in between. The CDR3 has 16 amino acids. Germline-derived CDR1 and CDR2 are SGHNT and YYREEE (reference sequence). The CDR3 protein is CASSLGFPGAGEKLFF. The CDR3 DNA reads TGTGCCAGCAGCTTGGGGTTTCCGGGGGCAGGGGAAAAACTGTTTTTT.

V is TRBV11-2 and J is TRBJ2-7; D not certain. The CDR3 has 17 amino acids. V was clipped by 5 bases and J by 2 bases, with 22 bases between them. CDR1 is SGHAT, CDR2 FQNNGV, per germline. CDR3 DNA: TGTGCCAGCAGCCCCCGTCTCTTGGCAGGACCGACCTACGAGCAGTACTTC. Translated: CASSPRLLAGPTYEQYF.

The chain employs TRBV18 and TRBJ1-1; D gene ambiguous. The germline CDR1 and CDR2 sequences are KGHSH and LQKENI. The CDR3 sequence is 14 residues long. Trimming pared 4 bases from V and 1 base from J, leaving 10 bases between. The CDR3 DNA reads TGTGCCAGCTCACTCGGTGGCCCGAACACTGAAGCTTTCTTT. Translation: CASSLGGPNTEAFF.

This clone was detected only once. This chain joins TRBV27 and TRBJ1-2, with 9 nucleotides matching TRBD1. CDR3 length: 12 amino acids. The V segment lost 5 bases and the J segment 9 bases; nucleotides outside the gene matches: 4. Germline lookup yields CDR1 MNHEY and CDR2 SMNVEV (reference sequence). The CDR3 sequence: CASSMTGGSYTF. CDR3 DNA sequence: TGTGCCAGCAGTATGACAGGGGGTAGCTACACCTTC.

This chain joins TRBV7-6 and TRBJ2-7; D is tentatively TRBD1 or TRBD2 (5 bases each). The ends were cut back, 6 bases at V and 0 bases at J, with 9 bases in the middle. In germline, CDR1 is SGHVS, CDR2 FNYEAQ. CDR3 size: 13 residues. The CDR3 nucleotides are TGTGCCAGCAGTTGGGACCGCTCCTACGAGCAGTACTTC. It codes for CASSWDRSYEQYF.

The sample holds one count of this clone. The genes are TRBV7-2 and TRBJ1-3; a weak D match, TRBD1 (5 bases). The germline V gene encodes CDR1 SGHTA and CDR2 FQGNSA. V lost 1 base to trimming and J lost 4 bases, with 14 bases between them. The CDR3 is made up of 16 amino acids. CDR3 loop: CASSLGDGGTGNTIYF. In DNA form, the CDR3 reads TGTGCCAGCAGCTTAGGGGACGGGGGGACCGGAAACACCATATATTTT.

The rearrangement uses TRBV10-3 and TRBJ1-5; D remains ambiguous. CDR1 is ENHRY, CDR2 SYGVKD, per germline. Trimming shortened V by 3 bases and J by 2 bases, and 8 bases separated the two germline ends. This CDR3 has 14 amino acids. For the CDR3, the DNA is TGTGCCATCAGTGACAGCTTCGGCAATCAGCCCCAGCATTTT. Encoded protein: CAISDSFGNQPQHF.